These T cell receptor beta chains were read from a single sample in a study of T cells in Graves' hyperthyroidism and ophthalmopathy. TCRdb analysed the multiplex PCR reads with MiXCR anew, one entry per CDR3 protein. The repertoire holds 250,000 to 300,000 distinct CDR3 sequences, roughly 19% seen once, with about 40% in the top ten. The sequenced material came from blood. The origin of the receptors is a man aged 45-60 years with Graves' ophthalmopathy. CDR3s include the opening cysteine and the closing phenylalanine or tryptophan. The D gene is left open where the match is weak. The size entry is marked missing in some rows and otherwise reads once, few, many or a size class.

CASIQDKSNQPQHF | TGTGCCAGCATCCAGGACAAAAGCAATCAGCCCCAGCATTTT | TRBV28 | NA | NA | TRBJ1-5
CASSGGTTSGTVSSTGYTF | TGTGCCAGCAGTGGAGGGACGACTTCGGGGACAGTTTCTTCCACTGGCTACACCTTC | TRBV6-1 | many | TRBD1 | TRBJ1-2
CASSLGGLAGDYNEQFF | TGTGCCAGCAGCTTAGGGGGTCTAGCGGGCGACTACAATGAGCAGTTCTTC | TRBV7-9 | NA | TRBD2 | TRBJ2-1
CAGSPLGGSTDTQYF | TGTGCCGGCAGCCCCCTGGGGGGAAGCACAGATACGCAGTATTTT | TRBV11-2 | NA | NA | TRBJ2-3
CASSGGEGNQPQHF | TGTGCCAGCAGTGGGGGGGAGGGCAATCAGCCCCAGCATTTT | TRBV2 | many | NA | TRBJ1-5
CSARGTGGANEQFF | TGCAGTGCTAGAGGGACGGGAGGAGCCAATGAGCAGTTCTTC | TRBV20-1 | many | TRBD2 | TRBJ2-1
CASSLDTAPNTEAFF | TGCGCCAGCAGCTTGGATACAGCGCCGAACACTGAAGCTTTCTTT | TRBV5-1 | many | NA | TRBJ1-1
CASSLNLNRDSPLHF | TGTGCCAGTAGTCTCAATTTAAACCGGGATTCACCCCTCCACTTT | TRBV19 | NA | NA | TRBJ1-6
CASSEGDRNHPQFF | TGTGCCAGCAGTGAAGGGGACAGGAATCACCCTCAGTTCTTC | TRBV2 | many | TRBD1 | TRBJ2-1
CASSPTGGGNEKLFF | TGTGCCAGCAGTCCAACGGGAGGTGGGAATGAAAAACTGTTTTTT | TRBV12-3/TRBV12-4 | many | NA | TRBJ1-4
CAISLEGAWGYTF | TGTGCCATCAGCCTCGAGGGGGCTTGGGGCTACACCTTC | TRBV10-3 | NA | TRBD1 | TRBJ1-2
CSAIQRETQYF | TGCAGTGCTATTCAGAGAGAGACCCAGTACTTC | TRBV20-1 | NA | NA | TRBJ2-5
CAISERGELFF | TGTGCCATCAGTGAGAGGGGGGAGCTGTTTTTT | TRBV10-3 | NA | NA | TRBJ2-2
CAWSDWTDPRGEQYF | TGTGCCTGGAGTGACTGGACCGACCCTCGTGGCGAGCAGTACTTC | TRBV30 | many | NA | TRBJ2-7
CAWSDGDRGYEQYF | TGTGCCTGGAGTGACGGGGACAGGGGCTACGAGCAGTACTTC | TRBV30 | many | TRBD1 | TRBJ2-7
CASSNGLAGFYEQYF | TGTGCCAGCAGTAACGGACTAGCGGGATTCTACGAGCAGTACTTC | TRBV6-1 | NA | TRBD2 | TRBJ2-7
CASSLDGLGYNEQFF | TGTGCCAGCAGCTTAGACGGACTAGGGTACAATGAGCAGTTCTTC | TRBV7-8 | many | TRBD2 | TRBJ2-1
CSARRSGSNEQFF | TGCAGTGCTAGACGAAGCGGGAGTAATGAGCAGTTCTTC | TRBV20-1 | many | TRBD2 | TRBJ2-1
CASSASRQGANYGYTF | TGTGCCAGCAGCGCGTCTAGACAGGGGGCAAACTATGGCTACACCTTC | TRBV5-4 | NA | TRBD1 | TRBJ1-2
CASSLVGSGNTIYF | TGCGCCAGCAGCTTGGTGGGATCTGGAAACACCATATATTTT | TRBV5-1 | few | NA | TRBJ1-3
CASSLNGWELAVNTGELFF | TGTGCCAGCAGTTTGAACGGATGGGAATTAGCGGTGAACACCGGGGAGCTGTTTTTT | TRBV28 | NA | NA | TRBJ2-2
CATSDFGQGSYNEQFF | TGTGCCACCAGTGATTTTGGCCAGGGGTCCTACAATGAGCAGTTCTTC | TRBV24-1 | few | NA | TRBJ2-1
CASRQLAGSYNEQYF | TGTGCCAGCAGACAACTAGCGGGTTCCTACAATGAGCAGTACTTC | TRBV6-4 | NA | TRBD2 | TRBJ2-7
CASSGMAEPQPQHF | TGTGCCAGCAGTGGGATGGCAGAGCCTCAGCCCCAGCATTTT | TRBV2 | NA | NA | TRBJ1-5
CASSLNQGAYEKLFF | TGTGCCAGCAGCCTTAATCAGGGGGCTTATGAAAAACTGTTTTTT | TRBV7-2 | many | TRBD1 | TRBJ1-4
CASSQGQGAIGYTF | TGTGCCAGCAGCCAAGGCCAGGGGGCAATCGGCTACACCTTC | TRBV3-1 | many | TRBD1 | TRBJ1-2
CASSQGQGGRNTEAFF | TGTGCCAGCAGCCAGGGACAGGGTGGGCGAAACACTGAAGCTTTCTTT | TRBV7-8 | NA | TRBD1 | TRBJ1-1
CASSYVLAGGPSEQFF | TGTGCCAGCAGTTACGTTCTAGCGGGAGGGCCGAGTGAGCAGTTCTTC | TRBV6-6 | few | TRBD2 | TRBJ2-1
CASREGGPGDTQYF | TGTGCCAGCAGGGAGGGGGGGCCGGGAGATACGCAGTATTTT | TRBV3-1 | NA | NA | TRBJ2-3
CLAGQTYEQYF | TGCCTAGCGGGCCAAACCTACGAGCAGTACTTC | TRBV20-1 | few | TRBD2 | TRBJ2-7
CASSYSPGRGNEQFF | TGTGCCAGCAGTTACTCGCCGGGGCGGGGTAATGAGCAGTTCTTC | TRBV6-5 | few | NA | TRBJ2-1